One sample yielded the 32 T cell receptor beta chains listed below, sequenced in a study of OX40 agonist ivuxolimab in advanced cancers. The method was immunoSEQ multiplex PCR; TCRdb's version includes in-frame clones alone and lacks a portion of them. The sample carries 35,000 to 55,000 clones, roughly 88% recorded once. This sample comprised CD4+ or CD8+ T cells sorted from blood, obtained in a trial of the OX40 agonist ivuxolimab. The receptors shown here come from an adult with an advanced solid tumor such as melanoma, head and neck, liver or kidney cancer.

The gene calls are TRBV28 and TRBJ2-7, with no clear D. The V gene's germline CDR1 is MDHEN and CDR2 SYDVKM. The CDR3 is made up of 14 amino acids. Trimming stripped 1 base from V and 6 bases from J, with 13 bases between. This chain's CDR3 is CASSLFPTLGEQYF. CDR3 DNA: TGTGCCAGCAGTTTATTCCCCACCCTCGGCGAGCAGTACTTC.

V and J are TRBV4-1 and TRBJ1-1; possible D gene TRBD1, 6 bases. V was pared by 1 base and J by 6 bases, with 24 bases between. CDR3 length: 18 amino acids. The germline CDR1 and CDR2 sequences are MGHRA and YSYEKL. CDR3 nucleotide sequence: TGCGCCAGCAGCCAAGGGATTGGGACAAATGAAAGGTTCGCTGAAGCTTTCTTT. The encoded protein is CASSQGIGTNERFAEAFF.

This chain connects TRBV6-4 to TRBJ2-7; D perhaps matches TRBD2 (5 bases). This CDR3 contains 13 residues. Trimming left V 5 bases short and J 2 bases short, with 10 bases between. The V gene's germline CDR1 is MRHNA and CDR2 SNTAGT. The CDR3 reads CASSSPGTYEQYF. In nucleotides, the CDR3 is TGTGCCAGCAGTAGCCCCGGGACCTACGAGCAGTACTTC.

J is TRBJ2-2 and V is TRBV27; D is ambiguous. The ends were cut back, 3 bases at V and 6 bases at J, with 8 bases in the middle. The CDR3 loop spans 13 amino acids. Looked up from germline, CDR1 is MNHEY and CDR2 is SMNVEV (reference sequence). DNA for the CDR3: TGTGCCAGCAGTTTTATGAGGTCCGGGGAGCTGTTTTTT. This gives the protein CASSFMRSGELFF.

This clone was observed once. V usage is TRBV28 and J usage is TRBJ2-4, with a tentative D call TRBD2 (6 bases). The germline V and J ends were trimmed by 6 bases and 8 bases, with 23 bases remaining between them. Germline V CDR1 and CDR2: MDHEN, SYDVKM. CDR3 length: 16 residues. The CDR3, as DNA: TGTGCCAGCAGAACGGGCAGGCGGGAATTAGGGGACATTCAGTACTTC. Translated: CASRTGRRELGDIQYF. Variable domain in full (rest from reference TRBV28 and TRBJ2-4): DVKVTQSSRYLVKRTGEKVFLECVQDMDHENMFWYRQDPGLGLRLIYFSYDVKMKEKGDIPEGYSVSREKKERFSLILESASTNQTSMYLCASRTGRRELGDIQYFGAGTRLSVL.

The V and J genes are TRBV29-1 and TRBJ2-7, with D possibly being TRBD1 (6 bases). The CDR3 runs 13 residues. Per the germline V gene, CDR1 is SQVTM and CDR2 is ANQGSEA. V lost 3 bases, J lost 1 base, and 10 bases lay in between. This chain's CDR3 is CSVETDSSYEQYF. The CDR3 DNA is TGCAGCGTTGAGACGGACAGTTCCTACGAGCAGTACTTC.

This chain links TRBV7-2 with TRBJ1-1; D unclear. Germline values: CDR1 SGHTA, CDR2 FQGNSA. Trimming stripped 3 bases from V and 2 bases from J, with 10 bases between. There are 14 residues in the CDR3. The CDR3 DNA sequence: TGTGCCAGCAGCTTTTCGGCAGTAAACACTGAAGCTTTCTTT. Translation: CASSFSAVNTEAFF.

This chain joins TRBV21-1 and TRBJ2-3; the table calls TRBD2, which could not be checked here. TRBV21-1 corresponds to a pseudogene. This CDR3 has 16 amino acids. CDR3 amino acids: CASSRSIEGRTDTQYF. Here the CDR3 DNA reads TGTGCCAGCAGCAGGAGTATAGAGGGTAGGACAGATACGCAGTATTTT.

This clone has more than one count but fewer than ten. CDR3 protein: CASSSNLYEQYF. DNA of the CDR3: TGTGCCAGCAGCTCCAACCTCTACGAGCAGTACTTC. This chain links TRBV7-9 with TRBJ2-7; D is unresolved. The CDR3 loop spans 12 amino acids. Looked up from germline, CDR1 is SEHNR and CDR2 is FQNEAQ (reference sequence). The V end was cut by 4 bases, the J end by 3 bases, with 7 bases between.

The chain links TRBV7-3 to TRBJ2-1; D gene ambiguous. The V gene's germline CDR1 is SGHTA and CDR2 FQGTGA. The CDR3 runs 16 residues. V was shortened by 1 base and J by 2 bases, with 12 bases between the two germline ends. CDR3 sequence (DNA): TGTGCCAGCAGCTTAAGGCCAGTACTAACCTACAATGAGCAGTTCTTC. Amino acid sequence: CASSLRPVLTYNEQFF.

This sequence joins TRBV19 and TRBJ2-1; 11 nucleotides agree with TRBD2. This CDR3 is built from 17 residues. The germline V gene has CDR1 LNHDA and CDR2 SQIVND (reference sequence). The junction had 8 bases not matched to a gene; V was cut back by 4 bases and J by 3 bases. CDR3 loop: CASSSSLAGGFYNEQFF. The DNA for the CDR3 is TGTGCCAGTAGTAGTTCCCTAGCGGGAGGTTTCTACAATGAGCAGTTCTTC.

The table lists this clone with a few counts. V and J are TRBV11-2 and TRBJ1-3; weak D call: TRBD1 (5 bases). Deletions cut 1 base from V and 0 bases from J, with 7 bases between. CDR1 and CDR2 from the germline V gene are SGHAT and FQNNGV. CDR3 length: 15 residues. CDR3 in amino acids: CASSLGGGSGNTIYF. The CDR3 DNA reads as TGTGCCAGCAGCTTAGGGGGCGGCTCTGGAAACACCATATATTTT.

The genes are TRBV6-4 and TRBJ1-1, with 7 bases matching TRBD1. V trimming: 6 bases; J trimming: 3 bases; junction bases outside the gene matches: 7. The CDR3 spans 14 residues. Germline CDR1 and CDR2: MRHNA and SNTAGT. The CDR3 coding sequence is TGTGCCAGCAGACAGGGGATGGGCTACACTGAAGCTTTCTTT. Residues: CASRQGMGYTEAFF.

The J gene is TRBJ1-1, the V gene TRBV7-8; 7 bases fit TRBD1. V was clipped by 5 bases and J by 11 bases; unmatched bases: 11. Germline lookup yields CDR1 SGHVS and CDR2 FQNEAQ. This CDR3 contains 13 residues. CDR3 in DNA: TGTGCCAGCAGCCGGACAGGAAGTGCCTGGGCTTTCTTT. Translated, it gives CASSRTGSAWAFF.

The rearrangement uses TRBV7-2 and TRBJ2-7, with TRBD1 matching 7 bases. Germline assignment: CDR1 SGHTA and CDR2 FQGNSA. V shed 1 base, J shed 2 bases, and the junction held 8 bases outside the gene matches. The CDR3 is 16 amino acids. This CDR3 reads CASSLVRDRKTYEQYF. In DNA form, the CDR3 reads TGTGCCAGCAGCTTAGTCAGGGACAGAAAAACCTACGAGCAGTACTTC.

The J gene is TRBJ2-3, the V gene TRBV14; 10 nucleotides agree with TRBD1. The CDR3 length is 19 residues. V lost 5 bases and J lost 4; bases outside the gene matches: 18. The germline V gene has CDR1 SGHDN and CDR2 FVKESK. In nucleotides, the CDR3 is TGTGCCAGCAGCTCCGGGAGGAAGGACCGGGACAGGGGTTCAGATACGCAGTATTTT. Its translation is CASSSGRKDRDRGSDTQYF.

This clone showed up just once. The V and J genes are TRBV18 and TRBJ2-1, with D perhaps given as TRBD1 or TRBD2 (5 bases each). Per the germline V gene, CDR1 is KGHSH and CDR2 is LQKENI. Trimming removed 1 base at V and 1 base at J, with 11 bases between. The CDR3 loop spans 16 amino acids. CDR3 DNA sequence: TGTGCCAGCTCACCACTGGGACCGAAGTCCTACAATGAGCAGTTCTTC. Its protein is CASSPLGPKSYNEQFF.

The chain recombines TRBV6-5 with TRBJ2-1; TRBD1 or TRBD2 may be the D gene (5 bases each). The V gene lost 4 bases and the J gene lost 0 bases, with 10 bases spanning the gap. Germline CDR1 reads MNHEY; CDR2 reads SVGAGI. This CDR3 is built from 15 residues. The CDR3 region has the DNA TGTGCCAGCAGTTTCGGGGCTAGCTCCTACAATGAGCAGTTCTTC. Protein: CASSFGASSYNEQFF.

This clone came up a few times. The rearrangement uses TRBV6-5 and TRBJ1-4; D may be TRBD1 (5 bases). The germline V gene has CDR1 MNHEY and CDR2 SVGAGI. The length of the CDR3 is 14 residues. V lost 6 bases and J 7 bases, leaving 15 bases between the germline ends. The CDR3 DNA sequence: TGTGCCAGCAGGGACACAGGATGGTCTGAAAAACTGTTTTTT. Translating it yields CASRDTGWSEKLFF.

This chain connects TRBV19 to TRBJ2-7, with 8 bases identical to TRBD1. The CDR3 runs 13 residues. The V and J ends lost 3 bases and 3 bases, in that order; junction bases with no gene match: 1. CDR1 is LNHDA, CDR2 SQIVND, per germline (reference sequence). The CDR3 protein is CASSITGGYEQYF. CDR3 coding DNA: TGTGCCAGTAGTATTACAGGGGGCTACGAGCAGTACTTC.

The chain has TRBV7-2 and TRBJ2-3; D is undetermined. In germline, CDR1 is SGHTA, CDR2 FQGNSA. CDR3 length: 12 residues. Trimming stripped 1 base from V and 6 bases from J, with 5 bases between. The CDR3 protein is CASSLVGDTQYF. Here the CDR3 DNA reads TGTGCCAGCAGCTTAGTGGGGGATACGCAGTATTTT.

The J gene is TRBJ2-5, the V gene TRBV6-6, with 10 bases aligning to TRBD2. With 4 bases clipped from V and 5 bases from J, the junction kept 10 bases outside the gene matches. The germline gives CDR1 MNHNY, CDR2 SVGAGI (reference sequence). This CDR3 region has 16 residues. The chain's CDR3 is CASSSASAGGTETQYF. The CDR3 DNA reads TGTGCCAGCAGTTCCGCCTCAGCGGGAGGGACGGAGACCCAGTACTTC.

This clone was observed once. The genes are TRBV7-2 and TRBJ1-2; D is uncertain. Germline lookup yields CDR1 SGHTA and CDR2 FQGNSA. There are 15 residues in the CDR3. V lost 4 bases and J lost 0, with 12 bases in between. The CDR3 reads CASSSLGLANYGYTF. CDR3 DNA: TGTGCCAGCAGCTCCCTTGGGTTAGCTAACTATGGCTACACCTTC.

V and J are TRBV28 and TRBJ2-7, with D tentatively TRBD2 (6 bases). The ends were cut back, 5 bases at V and 6 bases at J, with 17 bases in the middle. Germline CDR1 MDHEN, CDR2 SYDVKM. CDR3 size: 14 residues. Written as DNA, the CDR3 is TGTGCCAGCAGTCCATGGACTACCTCCGTCGAGCAGTACTTC. Protein sequence: CASSPWTTSVEQYF.

The chain is built from TRBV7-3 and TRBJ2-2, with 8 bases that match TRBD1. CDR1 and CDR2 (germline): SGHTA, FQGTGA. Losses at the gene ends were 3 bases for V and 8 bases for J; bases not matched to a gene: 14. The length of the CDR3 is 17 residues. CDR3 protein: CASSFLPGTGPSGELFF. CDR3 sequence (DNA): TGTGCCAGCAGCTTTCTTCCCGGGACAGGACCGTCAGGGGAGCTGTTTTTT.

This clone came up once. V and J are TRBV2 and TRBJ1-2; 8 nucleotides align to TRBD1. This CDR3 is built from 14 residues. V shed 4 bases, J shed 4 bases, and the junction held 5 bases outside the gene matches. Germline CDR1 is SNHLY and CDR2 is FYNNEI. The CDR3: CASSGGQGIYGYTF. The DNA of the CDR3 is TGTGCCAGCAGTGGAGGACAGGGCATCTATGGCTACACCTTC.

The chain combines TRBV5-6 with TRBJ2-1; 7 bases match TRBD1. With V trimmed by 7 bases and J by 7 bases, 14 bases remained unmatched. From germline, CDR1 is SGHDT and CDR2 YYEEEE. The CDR3 sequence is 15 residues long. The CDR3 loop is CASRRSGRGINEQFF. The CDR3 DNA reads as TGTGCCAGCCGTCGGTCGGGCAGGGGGATAAATGAGCAGTTCTTC.

This chain joins TRBV9 and TRBJ2-1; D gene unclear. Germline-derived CDR1 and CDR2 are SGDLS and YYNGEE. V lost 0 bases to trimming and J lost 4 bases, with 5 bases between them. The CDR3 has 13 amino acids. The CDR3 bases are TGTGCCAGCAGCGTAGGTAAATACAATGAGCAGTTCTTC. As protein: CASSVGKYNEQFF.

The rearrangement uses TRBV5-1 and TRBJ2-1; D may be TRBD1 (5 bases). Trimming took 4 bases from V and 5 from J, leaving 10 bases between them. This CDR3 has 13 amino acids. Germline values: CDR1 SGHRS, CDR2 YFSETQ. The chain's CDR3 is CASSADRDNEQFF. CDR3 coding DNA: TGCGCCAGCAGCGCTGACAGAGACAATGAGCAGTTCTTC. The complete variable domain, with remaining parts taken from reference TRBV5-1 and TRBJ2-1, reads KAGVTQTPRYLIKTRGQQVTLSCSPISGHRSVSWYQQTPGQGLQFLFEYFSETQRNKGNFPGRFSGRQFSNSRSEMNVSTLELGDSALYLCASSADRDNEQFFGPGTRLTVL.

The chain joins TRBV5-6 to TRBJ1-2, with 7 bases that match TRBD1. CDR1 and CDR2 from the germline V gene are SGHDT and YYEEEE. With V trimmed by 4 bases and J by 0 bases, 3 bases remained unmatched. CDR3 length equals 14 residues. CDR3 coding DNA: TGTGCCAGCAGCCGGGGACAGACTAACTATGGCTACACCTTC. Amino acid sequence: CASSRGQTNYGYTF.

The chain employs TRBV12-5 and TRBJ1-1; a possible D gene is TRBD1 (6 bases). This CDR3 is built from 12 residues. Germline CDR1 is LGHNT and CDR2 is FRNRAP. V dropped 3 bases and J dropped 8 bases, with 10 bases sitting between them. The CDR3 sequence is CASGLGGTEAFF. In DNA form, the CDR3 reads TGTGCTAGTGGTTTAGGGGGAACCGAAGCTTTCTTT.

V gene TRBV5-1 combines with J gene TRBJ2-7; weak D call: TRBD1 (5 bases). This CDR3 spans 14 amino acids. Germline V gives CDR1 SGHRS, CDR2 YFSETQ. The V gene lost 0 bases and the J gene lost 2 bases, with 9 bases spanning the gap. CDR3 protein: CASSLEGQAYEQYF. CDR3 DNA: TGCGCCAGCAGCTTGGAAGGACAAGCCTACGAGCAGTACTTC.